This TCR beta chain derives from a study of blood T cell repertoires in COVID-19. Study-wide background: T cells, B-cell-depleted T cells, or PBMCs supplied cDNA or gDNA.

Germline V gives CDR1 SGHTA, CDR2 FQGNSA. CDR3 size: 13 residues. Deletions cut 5 bases from V and 3 bases from J, with 10 bases between. TCRdb keeps only in-frame clones here, not all; method: immunoSEQ multiplex PCR. The top ten clones hold roughly 2.7% of a sample with approximately 280,000 clones, 85% of them seen once. Participants reported their clinical history, and cohort assignment relied on those reports. The chain employs TRBV7-2 and TRBJ1-1; TRBD1 is a possible D gene (6 bases). This TCR was sampled from a woman aged 45 to 65 who had recovered from COVID-19. Sequencing was carried out using PBMCs or T cells enriched from blood (not recorded which). CDR3 DNA sequence: TGTGCCAGCAGCCACGACAGGCACACTGAAGCTTTCTTT. It is translated as CASSHDRHTEAFF.